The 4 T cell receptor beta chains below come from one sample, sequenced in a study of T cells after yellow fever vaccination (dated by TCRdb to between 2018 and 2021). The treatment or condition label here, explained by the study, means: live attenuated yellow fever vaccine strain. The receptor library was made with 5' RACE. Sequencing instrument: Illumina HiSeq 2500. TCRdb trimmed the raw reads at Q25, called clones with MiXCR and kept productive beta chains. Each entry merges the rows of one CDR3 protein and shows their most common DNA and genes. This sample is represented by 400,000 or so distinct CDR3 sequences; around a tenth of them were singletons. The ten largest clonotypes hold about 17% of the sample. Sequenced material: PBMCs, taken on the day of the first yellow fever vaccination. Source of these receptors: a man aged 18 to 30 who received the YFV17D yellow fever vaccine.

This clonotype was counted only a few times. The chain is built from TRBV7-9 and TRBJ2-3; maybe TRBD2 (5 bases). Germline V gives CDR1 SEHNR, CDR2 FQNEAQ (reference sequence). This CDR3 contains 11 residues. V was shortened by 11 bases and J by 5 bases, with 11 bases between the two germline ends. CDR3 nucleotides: TGTGCCGAAGAACGGGGAGATACGCAGTATTTT. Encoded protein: CAEERGDTQYF.

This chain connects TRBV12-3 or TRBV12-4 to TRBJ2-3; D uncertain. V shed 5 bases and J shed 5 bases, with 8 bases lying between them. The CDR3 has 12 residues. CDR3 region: CASSPVEDTQYF. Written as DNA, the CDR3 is TGTGCCAGCAGTCCGGTTGAAGATACGCAGTATTTT.

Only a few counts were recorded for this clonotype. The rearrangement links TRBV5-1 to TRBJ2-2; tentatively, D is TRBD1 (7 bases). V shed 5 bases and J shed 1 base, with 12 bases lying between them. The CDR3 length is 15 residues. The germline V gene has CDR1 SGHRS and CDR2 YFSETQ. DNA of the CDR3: TGCGCCAGCAGAAGACAGGGAGGGAACACCGGGGAGCTGTTTTTT. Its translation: CASRRQGGNTGELFF. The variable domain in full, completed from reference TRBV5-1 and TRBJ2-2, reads KAGVTQTPRYLIKTRGQQVTLSCSPISGHRSVSWYQQTPGQGLQFLFEYFSETQRNKGNFPGRFSGRQFSNSRSEMNVSTLELGDSALYLCASRRQGGNTGELFFGEGSRLTVL.

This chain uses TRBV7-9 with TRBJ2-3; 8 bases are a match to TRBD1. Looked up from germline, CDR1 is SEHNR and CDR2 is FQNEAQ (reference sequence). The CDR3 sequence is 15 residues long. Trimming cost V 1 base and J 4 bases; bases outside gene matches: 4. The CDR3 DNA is TGTGCCAGCAGCTTAGGCGACAGGGGCGCAGATACGCAGTATTTT. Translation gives CASSLGDRGADTQYF.